These T cell receptor beta chains were read from a single sample in a study of technical replicates of blood from a few donors. Libraries were prepared by immunoSEQ multiplex PCR; TCRdb keeps only in-frame clonotypes and omits some of them. The data show about 53,000 clones, more than 70% seen once. Sequencing was carried out using PBMCs. These receptors all come from a human donor in good health. Some clones in this sample may be carry-over from other donors' samples. Each CDR3 is given with its conserved first and last residue. Fields, in order: J gene, D gene, clone size, V gene, CDR3 length, CDR3 DNA, CDR3 protein. D genes are given only for firm matches. Size values are once, few and many counts, or a class for expanded clones, and some rows have none.

TRBJ1-1 | - | few | TRBV20-1 | 11 | TGCAGTGCCTCTATGAACACTGAAGCTTTCTTT | CSASMNTEAFF
TRBJ2-2 | - | - | TRBV7-9 | 14 | TGTGCCAGCAGCTTTAGCGCCTACGCCGGGGAGCTGTTTTTT | CASSFSAYAGELFF
TRBJ1-1 | TRBD1 | - | TRBV19 | 14 | TGTGCCAGTAGTCCGCGGACAGGCCCCACTGAAGCTTTCTTT | CASSPRTGPTEAFF
TRBJ1-2 | - | - | TRBV5-1 | 13 | TGCGCCAGCAGCCAGCCACAGGGTGGGGGCTACACCTTC | CASSQPQGGGYTF
TRBJ2-1 | - | - | TRBV7-3 | 15 | TGTGCCAGCAGCTTAACTAGTACAGACTACAATGAGCAGTTCTTC | CASSLTSTDYNEQFF
TRBJ2-7 | TRBD1 | - | TRBV11-2 | 12 | TGTGCCAGCAGCCCCGACAGGGTCGACCAGTACTTC | CASSPDRVDQYF
TRBJ1-2 | - | - | TRBV27 | 13 | TGTGCCAGCAGGGCCGAAATAAACTATGGCTACACCTTC | CASRAEINYGYTF
TRBJ1-5 | - | - | TRBV15 | 14 | TGTGCCACCAGCAGTGATCCGGGGGGTCAGCCCCAGCATTTT | CATSSDPGGQPQHF
TRBJ1-1 | - | - | TRBV5-4 | 13 | TGTGCCAGCAGCTTGGGCAGAAACACTGAAGCTTTCTTT | CASSLGRNTEAFF
TRBJ1-1 | TRBD1 | - | TRBV7-9 | 14 | TGTGCCAGCAGCTTCACAGGGGTGGGCACTGAAGCTTTCTTT | CASSFTGVGTEAFF
TRBJ2-6 | - | - | TRBV5-1 | 18 | TGCGCCAGCAGCTTGGAGGCCTCTCGGGTAACTGGGGCCAACGTCCTGACTTTC | CASSLEASRVTGANVLTF
TRBJ1-2 | - | - | TRBV4-3 | 13 | TGCGCCAGCAGCCAAGAGGCAGGGTATGGCTACACCTTC | CASSQEAGYGYTF
TRBJ1-6 | TRBD1 | - | TRBV5-1 | 18 | TGCGCCAGCAGCTACCTCGGCCCGGGACAGGGGAATAATTCACCCCTCCACTTT | CASSYLGPGQGNNSPLHF
TRBJ1-3 | - | - | TRBV4-1 | 16 | TGCGCCAGCAGCCAAGGATGGGGGCTTGCTGGAAACACCATATATTTT | CASSQGWGLAGNTIYF
TRBJ2-1 | TRBD2 | - | TRBV19 | 18 | TGTGCCAGTAGTATGGAGATTAGACTGACCGGGGGGTACAATGAGCAGTTCTTC | CASSMEIRLTGGYNEQFF
TRBJ2-7 | - | - | TRBV6-5 | 14 | TGTGCCAGCAGCGTAAGACAGACTTCCTACGAGCAGTACTTC | CASSVRQTSYEQYF
TRBJ2-5 | - | - | TRBV15 | 13 | TGTGCCACCAGCAGAGAACAGAGAGATACCCAGTACTTC | CATSREQRDTQYF
TRBJ2-7 | TRBD2 | - | TRBV7-2 | 14 | TGTGCCAGCAGCTTAACTAGCGGGGCCTACGAGCAGTACTTC | CASSLTSGAYEQYF
TRBJ2-5 | - | - | TRBV5-1 | 12 | TGCGCCAGCAGCTTGGCGGGGGAGACCCAGTACTTC | CASSLAGETQYF
TRBJ1-6 | - | - | TRBV9 | 16 | TGTGCCAGCAGCCCGACCTTACAGGGCCAGGGTTCACCCCTCCACTTT | CASSPTLQGQGSPLHF
TRBJ2-3 | - | - | TRBV7-2 | 12 | TGTGCCAGCAGCTTAGACGGGGATACGCAGTATTTT | CASSLDGDTQYF
TRBJ2-7 | TRBD1 | - | TRBV18 | 15 | TGTGCCAGCTCAGATAGGACAGGGGGACTCTACGAGCAGTACTTC | CASSDRTGGLYEQYF
TRBJ2-2 | - | - | TRBV5-1 | 15 | TGCGCCAGCAGCTTGGCGGATAGGGGAAACGGGGAGCTGTTTTTT | CASSLADRGNGELFF
TRBJ1-6 | TRBD1 | few | TRBV4-1 | 17 | TGCGCCAGCAGCCAAGGGACAGGGACGTCCTATAATTCACCCCTCCACTTT | CASSQGTGTSYNSPLHF
TRBJ2-1 | TRBD1 | - | TRBV5-4 | 14 | TGTGCCAGCAGCTTGAGGCAGGGGGCGGGTGAGCAGTTCTTC | CASSLRQGAGEQFF
TRBJ2-2 | TRBD1 | once | TRBV6-1 | 14 | TGTGCCAGCAGCCCCAGGGGGAGCACCGGGGAGCTGTTTTTT | CASSPRGSTGELFF
TRBJ2-5 | TRBD2 | - | TRBV6-4 | 13 | TGTGCCAGCTCTTTCGCGGGAGGGGAGACCCAGTACTTC | CASSFAGGETQYF
TRBJ2-1 | TRBD2 | - | TRBV27 | 14 | TGTGCCAGCAGTTTATCGGCTAGCGGGAGGGCACAGTTCTTC | CASSLSASGRAQFF
TRBJ1-3 | - | - | TRBV4-2 | 17 | TGTGCCAGCAGCCAATGGACGGGGCCAGGGGCTGGAAACACCATATATTTT | CASSQWTGPGAGNTIYF
TRBJ2-1 | TRBD2 | - | TRBV7-3 | 16 | TGTGCCAGCAGTCCGACTAGCGGGGCCTCCTACAATGAGCAGTTCTTC | CASSPTSGASYNEQFF
TRBJ1-1 | - | - | TRBV18 | 13 | TGTGCCAGCTCACTAAGGGGGGGATATGAAGCTTTCTTT | CASSLRGGYEAFF
TRBJ2-1 | TRBD2 | - | TRBV29-1 | 16 | TGCAGCGTTGAAGACGGCGGGGGGCCTTTTGTGAATGAGCAGTTCTTC | CSVEDGGGPFVNEQFF
TRBJ2-7 | - | - | TRBV7-2 | 13 | TGTGCCAGCAGCTCCCGCCCTAGATGGGAGCAGTACTTC | CASSSRPRWEQYF
TRBJ2-5 | TRBD2 | once | TRBV25-1 | 17 | TGTGCCAGCAGTGAATATTTGCGCGGGGGGGCCTTGGAGACCCAGTACTTC | CASSEYLRGGALETQYF
TRBJ1-5 | TRBD1 | - | TRBV7-9 | 15 | TGTGCCAGCAGCCCCATGGACAGGGGAGGGCAGCCCCAGCATTTT | CASSPMDRGGQPQHF
TRBJ1-3 | TRBD1 | once | TRBV19 | 14 | TGTGCCAGCCTTCTCAGGGGGAGCGGAAACACCATATATTTT | CASLLRGSGNTIYF
TRBJ1-5 | - | few | TRBV5-8 | 13 | TGTGCCAGCAGCCTGCACCGGGAACAGCCCCAGCATTTT | CASSLHREQPQHF
TRBJ1-6 | TRBD1 | - | TRBV6-6 | 14 | TGTGCCAGCAGTTACCGGACAGGGGGGACACCCCTCCACTTT | CASSYRTGGTPLHF
TRBJ2-7 | - | - | TRBV21-1 | 17 | TGTGCCAGCAGCAATTCGGGACTAGCGGGAGTTCTTCACGAGCAGTACTTC | CASSNSGLAGVLHEQYF
TRBJ2-7 | TRBD1 | - | TRBV11-2 | 14 | TGTGCCAGCTCCACCGGGACAGGGGGCGTCGAGCAGTACTTC | CASSTGTGGVEQYF
TRBJ1-2 | - | - | TRBV9 | 14 | TGTGCCAGCAGCGTCGGCGGGGGCAGTTATGGCTACACCTTC | CASSVGGGSYGYTF
TRBJ2-1 | - | - | TRBV9 | 17 | TGTGCCAGCAGCGTAGGAGAGGGCTATCTCTCCTACAATGAGCAGTTCTTC | CASSVGEGYLSYNEQFF